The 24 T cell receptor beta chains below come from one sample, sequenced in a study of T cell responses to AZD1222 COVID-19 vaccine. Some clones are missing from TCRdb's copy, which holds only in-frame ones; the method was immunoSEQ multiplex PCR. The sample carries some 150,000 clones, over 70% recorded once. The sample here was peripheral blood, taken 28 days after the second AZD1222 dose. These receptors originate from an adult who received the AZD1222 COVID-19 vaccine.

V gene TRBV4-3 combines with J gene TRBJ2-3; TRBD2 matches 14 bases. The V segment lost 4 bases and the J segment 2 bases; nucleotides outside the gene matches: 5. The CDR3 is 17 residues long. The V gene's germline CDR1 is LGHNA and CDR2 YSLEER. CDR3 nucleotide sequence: TGCGCCAGCAGCCGGGGGACTAGCGGGAGTTACACAGATACGCAGTATTTT. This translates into CASSRGTSGSYTDTQYF.

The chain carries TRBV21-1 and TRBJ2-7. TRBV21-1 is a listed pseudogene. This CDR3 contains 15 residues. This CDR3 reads CASSKVGRAPYEQYF. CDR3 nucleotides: TGTGCCAGCAGCAAAGTAGGAAGGGCCCCCTACGAGCAGTACTTC.

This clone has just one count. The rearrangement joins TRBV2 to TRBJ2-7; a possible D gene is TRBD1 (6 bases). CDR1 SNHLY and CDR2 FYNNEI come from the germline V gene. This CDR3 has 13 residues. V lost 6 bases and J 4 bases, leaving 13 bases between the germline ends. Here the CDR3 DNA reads TGTGCCAGCAGGTTTACAGGGTGGTACGAGCAGTACTTC. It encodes CASRFTGWYEQYF.

The CDR3 loop reads CASSQVSAGDSPLHF. In DNA form, the CDR3 reads TGTGCCAGCAGCCAAGTATCGGCGGGTGACTCACCCCTCCACTTT. The chain is built from TRBV3-1 (or the pseudogene TRBV3-2) and TRBJ1-6, with D unresolved. V lost 1 base to trimming and J lost 10 bases, with 14 bases between them. From germline, CDR1 is LGHDT and CDR2 YNNKEL (reference sequence). The CDR3 runs 15 residues.

This CDR3 reads CASSLDAGGAGETQYF. The CDR3 DNA sequence: TGCGCCAGCAGCTTGGACGCAGGGGGCGCCGGGGAGACCCAGTACTTC. The chain combines TRBV5-1 with TRBJ2-5, with 8 bases that match TRBD1. Germline trimming cut 0 bases from V and 5 bases from J; bases unmatched to any gene: 9. The CDR3 is made up of 16 amino acids. Germline V gene data show CDR1 as SGHRS and CDR2 as YFSETQ.

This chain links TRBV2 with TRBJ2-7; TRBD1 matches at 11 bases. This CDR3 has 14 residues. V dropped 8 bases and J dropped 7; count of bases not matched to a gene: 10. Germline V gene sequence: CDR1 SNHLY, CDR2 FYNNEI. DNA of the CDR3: TGTGCCAGCGGCAAGGGACAGGGGGTTTATGAGCAGTACTTC. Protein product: CASGKGQGVYEQYF.

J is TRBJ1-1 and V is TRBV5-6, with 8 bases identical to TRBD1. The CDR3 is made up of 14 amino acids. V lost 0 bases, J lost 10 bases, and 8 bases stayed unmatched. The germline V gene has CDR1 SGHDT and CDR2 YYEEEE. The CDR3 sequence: CASSLAGGLIRAFF. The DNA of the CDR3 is TGTGCCAGCAGCTTGGCAGGGGGCCTAATAAGAGCTTTCTTT. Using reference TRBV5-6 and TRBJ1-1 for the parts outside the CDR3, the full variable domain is DAGVTQSPTHLIKTRGQQVTLRCSPKSGHDTVSWYQQALGQGPQFIFQYYEEEERQRGNFPDRFSGHQFPNYSSELNVNALLLGDSALYLCASSLAGGLIRAFFGQGTRLTVV.

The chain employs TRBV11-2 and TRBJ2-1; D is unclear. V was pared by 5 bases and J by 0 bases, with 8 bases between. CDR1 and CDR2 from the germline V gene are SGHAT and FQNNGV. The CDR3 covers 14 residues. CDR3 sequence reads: CASSPTNSYNEQFF. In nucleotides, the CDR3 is TGTGCCAGCAGCCCTACCAACTCCTACAATGAGCAGTTCTTC. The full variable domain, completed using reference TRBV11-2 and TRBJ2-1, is EAGVAQSPRYKIIEKRQSVAFWCNPISGHATLYWYQQILGQGPKLLIQFQNNGVVDDSQLPKDRFSAERLKGVDSTLKIQPAKLEDSAVYLCASSPTNSYNEQFFGPGTRLTVL.

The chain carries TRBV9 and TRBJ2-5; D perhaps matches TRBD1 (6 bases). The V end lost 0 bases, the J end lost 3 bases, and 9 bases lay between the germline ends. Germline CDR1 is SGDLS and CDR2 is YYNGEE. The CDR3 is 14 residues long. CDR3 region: CASSVEGGKETQYF. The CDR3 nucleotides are TGTGCCAGCAGCGTAGAAGGGGGTAAAGAGACCCAGTACTTC.

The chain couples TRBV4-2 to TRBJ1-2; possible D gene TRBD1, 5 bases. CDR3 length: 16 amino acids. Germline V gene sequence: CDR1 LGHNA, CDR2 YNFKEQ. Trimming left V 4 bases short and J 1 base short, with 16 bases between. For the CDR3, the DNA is TGTGCCAGCAGCCCCACCGTGGGGCAGAGTAACTATGGCTACACCTTC. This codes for CASSPTVGQSNYGYTF.

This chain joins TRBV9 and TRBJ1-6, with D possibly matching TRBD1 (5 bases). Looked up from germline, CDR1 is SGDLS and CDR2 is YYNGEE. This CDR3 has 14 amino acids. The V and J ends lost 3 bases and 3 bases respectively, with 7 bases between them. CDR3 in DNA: TGTGCCAGCAGCGCACAGGTCTATAATTCACCCCTCCACTTT. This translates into CASSAQVYNSPLHF.

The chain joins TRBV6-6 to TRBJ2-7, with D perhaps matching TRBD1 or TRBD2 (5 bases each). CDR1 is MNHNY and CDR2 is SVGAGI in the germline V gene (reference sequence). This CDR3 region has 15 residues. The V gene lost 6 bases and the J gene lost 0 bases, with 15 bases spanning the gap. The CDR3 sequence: CASSDPGRLSYEQYF. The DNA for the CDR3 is TGTGCCAGCAGCGACCCGGGACGCCTCTCCTACGAGCAGTACTTC.

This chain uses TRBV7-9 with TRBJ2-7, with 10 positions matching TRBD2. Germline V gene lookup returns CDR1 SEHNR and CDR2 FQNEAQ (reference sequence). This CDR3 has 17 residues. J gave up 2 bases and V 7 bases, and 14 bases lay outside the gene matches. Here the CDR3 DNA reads TGTGCCAGCATCCCCCAATTGGGTAGCGGGGGGACCTACGAGCAGTACTTC. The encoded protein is CASIPQLGSGGTYEQYF. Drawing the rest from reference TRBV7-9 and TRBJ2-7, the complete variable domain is DTGVSQNPRHKITKRGQNVTFRCDPISEHNRLYWYRQTLGQGPEFLTYFQNEAQLEKSRLLSDRFSAERPKGSFSTLEIQRTEQGDSAMYLCASIPQLGSGGTYEQYFGPGTRLTVT.

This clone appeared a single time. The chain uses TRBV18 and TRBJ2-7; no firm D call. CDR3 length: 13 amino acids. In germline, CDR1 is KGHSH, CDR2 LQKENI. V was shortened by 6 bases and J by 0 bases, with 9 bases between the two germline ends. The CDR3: CASSEYTSYEQYF. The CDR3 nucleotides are TGTGCCAGCTCCGAATACACCTCCTACGAGCAGTACTTC.

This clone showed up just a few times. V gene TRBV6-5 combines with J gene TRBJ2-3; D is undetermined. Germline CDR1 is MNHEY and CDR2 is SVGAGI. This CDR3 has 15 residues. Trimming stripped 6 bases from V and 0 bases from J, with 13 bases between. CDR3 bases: TGTGCCAGCAGCATGATGAATCCTAGCACAGATACGCAGTATTTT. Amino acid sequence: CASSMMNPSTDTQYF.

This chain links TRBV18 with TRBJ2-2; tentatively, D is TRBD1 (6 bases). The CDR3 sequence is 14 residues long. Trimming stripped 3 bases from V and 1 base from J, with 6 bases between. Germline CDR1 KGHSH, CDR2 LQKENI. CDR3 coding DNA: TGTGCCAGCTCACCGGGACAGAACACCGGGGAGCTGTTTTTT. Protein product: CASSPGQNTGELFF.

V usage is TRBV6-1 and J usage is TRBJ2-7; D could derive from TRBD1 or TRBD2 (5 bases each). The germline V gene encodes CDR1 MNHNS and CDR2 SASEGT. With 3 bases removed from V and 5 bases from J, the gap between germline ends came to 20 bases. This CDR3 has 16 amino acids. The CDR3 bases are TGTGCCAGCAGTGACTTGAGGGGACCCGAGGGACACGAGCAGTACTTC. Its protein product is CASSDLRGPEGHEQYF.

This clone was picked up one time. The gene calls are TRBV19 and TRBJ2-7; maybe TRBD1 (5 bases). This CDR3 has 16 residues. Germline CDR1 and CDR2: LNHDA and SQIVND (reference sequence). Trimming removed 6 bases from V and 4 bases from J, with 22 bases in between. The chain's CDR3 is CASSKQTGGKGYEQYF. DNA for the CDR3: TGTGCCAGTAGCAAGCAAACAGGTGGGAAAGGGTACGAGCAGTACTTC.

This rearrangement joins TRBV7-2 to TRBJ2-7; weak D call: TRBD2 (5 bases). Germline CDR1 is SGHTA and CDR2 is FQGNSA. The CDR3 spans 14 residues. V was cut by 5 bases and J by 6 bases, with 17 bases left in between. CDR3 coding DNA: TGTGCCAGCAGCCCCGGCGTGAGGGATAGCGAGCAGTACTTC. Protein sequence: CASSPGVRDSEQYF.

CDR3 coding DNA: TGTGCCAGCTCACCACCGCTTGGGACACTACTGGCGGAGGGCTACACCTTC. As protein: CASSPPLGTLLAEGYTF. The chain carries TRBV18 and TRBJ1-2, with a tentative D call TRBD1 (6 bases). V was trimmed by 0 bases and J by 8 bases, leaving 22 bases between them. Germline CDR1 reads KGHSH; CDR2 reads LQKENI. This CDR3 has 17 amino acids. Drawing the rest from reference TRBV18 and TRBJ1-2, the complete variable domain is NAGVMQNPRHLVRRRGQEARLRCSPMKGHSHVYWYRQLPEEGLKFMVYLQKENIIDESGMPKERFSAEFPKEGPSILRIQQVVRGDSAAYFCASSPPLGTLLAEGYTFGSGTRLTVV.

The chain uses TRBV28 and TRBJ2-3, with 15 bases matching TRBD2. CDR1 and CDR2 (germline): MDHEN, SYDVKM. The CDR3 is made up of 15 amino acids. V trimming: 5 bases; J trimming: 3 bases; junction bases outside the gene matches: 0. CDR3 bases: TGTGCCAGCAGTGGGACTAGCGGGAGGACAGATACGCAGTATTTT. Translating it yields CASSGTSGRTDTQYF.

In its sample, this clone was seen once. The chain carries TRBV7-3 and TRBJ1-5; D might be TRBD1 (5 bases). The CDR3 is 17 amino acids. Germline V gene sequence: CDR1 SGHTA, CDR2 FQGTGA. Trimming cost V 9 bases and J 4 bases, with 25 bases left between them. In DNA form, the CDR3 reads TGTGCCAGGCTAAATCGGGGACGGGCCCATAGGAATCAGCCCCAGCATTTT. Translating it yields CARLNRGRAHRNQPQHF.

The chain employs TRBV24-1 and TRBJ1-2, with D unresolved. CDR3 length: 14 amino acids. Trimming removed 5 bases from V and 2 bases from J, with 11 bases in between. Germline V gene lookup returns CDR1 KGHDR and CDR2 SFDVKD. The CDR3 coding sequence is TGTGCCACCAGTGGAACGGGAGTCAACTATGGCTACACCTTC. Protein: CATSGTGVNYGYTF.

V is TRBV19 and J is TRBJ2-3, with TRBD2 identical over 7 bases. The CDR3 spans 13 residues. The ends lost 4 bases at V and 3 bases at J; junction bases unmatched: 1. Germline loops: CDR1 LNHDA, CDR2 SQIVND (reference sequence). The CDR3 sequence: CASSTGRTDTQYF. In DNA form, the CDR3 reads TGTGCCAGTAGTACCGGGAGGACAGATACGCAGTATTTT.